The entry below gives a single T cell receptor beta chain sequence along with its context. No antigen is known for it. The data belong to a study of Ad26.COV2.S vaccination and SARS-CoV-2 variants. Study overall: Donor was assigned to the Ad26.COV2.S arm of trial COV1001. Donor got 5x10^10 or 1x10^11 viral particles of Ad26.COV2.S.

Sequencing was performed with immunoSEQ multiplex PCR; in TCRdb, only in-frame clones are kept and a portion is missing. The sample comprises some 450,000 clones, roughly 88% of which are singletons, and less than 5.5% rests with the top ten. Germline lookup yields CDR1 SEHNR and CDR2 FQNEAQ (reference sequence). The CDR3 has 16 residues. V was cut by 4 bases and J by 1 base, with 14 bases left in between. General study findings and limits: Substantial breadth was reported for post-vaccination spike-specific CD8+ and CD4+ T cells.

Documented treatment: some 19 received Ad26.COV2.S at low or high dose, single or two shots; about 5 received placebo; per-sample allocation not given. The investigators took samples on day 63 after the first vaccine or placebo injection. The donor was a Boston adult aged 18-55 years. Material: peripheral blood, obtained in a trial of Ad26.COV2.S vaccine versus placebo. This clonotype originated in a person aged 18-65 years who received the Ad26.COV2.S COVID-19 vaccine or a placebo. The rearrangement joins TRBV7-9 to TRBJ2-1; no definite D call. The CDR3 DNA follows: TGTGCCAGCAGCTCCCCCTCTGGCCCGTCCTACAATGAGCAGTTCTTC. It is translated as CASSSPSGPSYNEQFF.